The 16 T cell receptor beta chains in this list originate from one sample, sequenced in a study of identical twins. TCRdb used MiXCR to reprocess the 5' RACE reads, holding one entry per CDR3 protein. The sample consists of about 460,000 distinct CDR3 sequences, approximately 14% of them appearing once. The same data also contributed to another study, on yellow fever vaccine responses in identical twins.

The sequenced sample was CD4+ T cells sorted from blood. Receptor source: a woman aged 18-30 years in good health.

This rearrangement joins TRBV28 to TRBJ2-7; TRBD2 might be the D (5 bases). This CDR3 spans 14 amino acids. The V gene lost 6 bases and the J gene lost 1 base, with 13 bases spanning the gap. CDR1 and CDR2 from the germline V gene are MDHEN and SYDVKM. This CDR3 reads CASRSRRGSYEQYF. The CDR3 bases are TGTGCCAGCAGATCACGTCGGGGATCCTACGAGCAGTACTTC. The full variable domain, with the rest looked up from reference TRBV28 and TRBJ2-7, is DVKVTQSSRYLVKRTGEKVFLECVQDMDHENMFWYRQDPGLGLRLIYFSYDVKMKEKGDIPEGYSVSREKKERFSLILESASTNQTSMYLCASRSRRGSYEQYFGPGTRLTVT.

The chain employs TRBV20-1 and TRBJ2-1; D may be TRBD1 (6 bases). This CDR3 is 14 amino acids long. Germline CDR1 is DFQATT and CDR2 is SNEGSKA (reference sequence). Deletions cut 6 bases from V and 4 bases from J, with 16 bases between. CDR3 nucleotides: TGCAGTGCAACCCCCGGGACAAATTACAATGAGCAGTTCTTC. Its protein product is CSATPGTNYNEQFF.

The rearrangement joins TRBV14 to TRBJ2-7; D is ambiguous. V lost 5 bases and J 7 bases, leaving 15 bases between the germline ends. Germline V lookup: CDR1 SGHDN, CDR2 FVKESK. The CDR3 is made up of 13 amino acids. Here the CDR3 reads CASSLTRQTEQYF. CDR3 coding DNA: TGTGCCAGCAGCTTAACGCGGCAGACGGAGCAGTACTTC.

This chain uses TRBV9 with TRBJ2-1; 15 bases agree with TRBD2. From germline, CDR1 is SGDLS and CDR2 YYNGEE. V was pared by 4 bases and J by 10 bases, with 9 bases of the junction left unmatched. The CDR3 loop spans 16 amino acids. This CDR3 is CASSFGLAGGHGEQFF. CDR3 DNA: TGTGCCAGCAGCTTCGGACTAGCGGGGGGGCATGGAGAGCAGTTCTTC. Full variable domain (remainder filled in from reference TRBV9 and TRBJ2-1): DSGVTQTPKHLITATGQRVTLRCSPRSGDLSVYWYQQSLDQGLQFLIQYYNGEERAKGNILERFSAQQFPDLHSELNLSSLELGDSALYFCASSFGLAGGHGEQFFGPGTRLTVL.

The CDR3 region is CAISSLAGEQFF. DNA for the CDR3: TGTGCCATCAGTTCCTTAGCCGGTGAGCAGTTCTTC. The chain combines TRBV10-3 with TRBJ2-1; unclear D gene. Germline V gives CDR1 ENHRY, CDR2 SYGVKD. The V end was cut by 5 bases, the J end by 9 bases, with 11 bases between. The CDR3 contains 12 residues.

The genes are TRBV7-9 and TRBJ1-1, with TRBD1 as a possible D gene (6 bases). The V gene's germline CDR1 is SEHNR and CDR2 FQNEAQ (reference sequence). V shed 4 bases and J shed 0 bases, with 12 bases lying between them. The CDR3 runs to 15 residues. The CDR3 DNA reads TGTGCCAGCAGCTCCGTCAGGGGCATGAACACTGAAGCTTTCTTT. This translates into CASSSVRGMNTEAFF.

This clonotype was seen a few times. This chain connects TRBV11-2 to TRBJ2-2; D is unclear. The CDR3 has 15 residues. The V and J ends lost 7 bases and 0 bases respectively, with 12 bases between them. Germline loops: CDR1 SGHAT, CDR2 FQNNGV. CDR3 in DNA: TGTGCCAGCACCCTCGGGCAAGCGAACACCGGGGAGCTGTTTTTT. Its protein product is CASTLGQANTGELFF.

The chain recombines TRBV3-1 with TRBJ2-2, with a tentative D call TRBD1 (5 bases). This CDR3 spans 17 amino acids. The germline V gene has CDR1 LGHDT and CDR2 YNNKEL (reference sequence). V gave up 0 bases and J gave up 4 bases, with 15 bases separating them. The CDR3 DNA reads TGTGCCAGCAGCCAAGATCCAAGGCAGGGCGGCACCGGGGAGCTGTTTTTT. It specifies CASSQDPRQGGTGELFF.

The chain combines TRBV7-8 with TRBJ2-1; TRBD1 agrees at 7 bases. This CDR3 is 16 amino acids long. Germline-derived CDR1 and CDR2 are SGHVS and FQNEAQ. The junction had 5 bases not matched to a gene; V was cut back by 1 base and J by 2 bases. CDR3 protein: CASSLVRDRTYNEQFF. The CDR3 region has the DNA TGTGCCAGCAGCTTAGTACGGGACAGAACCTACAATGAGCAGTTCTTC.

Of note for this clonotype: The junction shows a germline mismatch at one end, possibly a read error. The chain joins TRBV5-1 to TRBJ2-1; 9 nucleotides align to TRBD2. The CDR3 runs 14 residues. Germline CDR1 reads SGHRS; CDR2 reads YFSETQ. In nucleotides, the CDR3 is TGCGCCAGCAGATCCGGGACTAGCACAAATGAGCAGATCTTC. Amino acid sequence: CASRSGTSTNEQIF.

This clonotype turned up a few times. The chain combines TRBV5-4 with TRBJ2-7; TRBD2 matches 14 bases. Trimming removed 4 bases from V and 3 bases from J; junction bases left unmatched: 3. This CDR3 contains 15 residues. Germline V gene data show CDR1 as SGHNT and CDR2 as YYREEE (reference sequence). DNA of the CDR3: TGTGCCAGCAGCACGGGACTAGCGGGAGACTACGAGCAGTACTTC. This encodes CASSTGLAGDYEQYF.

The CDR3 DNA follows: TGTGCCAGCTGCCGGGACAGGGGCTCCTACAATGAGCAGTTCTTC. Protein sequence: CASCRDRGSYNEQFF. This sequence joins TRBV3-1 and TRBJ2-1, with 10 bases identical to TRBD1. V lost 8 bases to trimming and J lost 0 bases; unmatched junction nucleotides: 4. The CDR3 is made up of 15 amino acids. Germline V lookup: CDR1 LGHDT, CDR2 YNNKEL (reference sequence).

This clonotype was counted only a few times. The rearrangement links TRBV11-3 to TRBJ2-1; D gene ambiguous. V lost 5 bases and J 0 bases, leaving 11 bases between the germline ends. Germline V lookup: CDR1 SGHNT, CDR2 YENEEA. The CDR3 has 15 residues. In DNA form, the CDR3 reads TGTGCCAGCAGCAAACGTTCAAGCTCCTACAATGAGCAGTTCTTC. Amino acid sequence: CASSKRSSSYNEQFF.

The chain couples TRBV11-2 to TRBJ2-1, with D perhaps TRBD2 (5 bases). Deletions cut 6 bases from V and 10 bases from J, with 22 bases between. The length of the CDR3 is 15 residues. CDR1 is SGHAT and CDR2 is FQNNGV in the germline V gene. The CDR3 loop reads CASSKSGLEYREQFF. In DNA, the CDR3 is TGTGCCAGCAGTAAAAGCGGTTTAGAGTATCGGGAGCAGTTCTTC.

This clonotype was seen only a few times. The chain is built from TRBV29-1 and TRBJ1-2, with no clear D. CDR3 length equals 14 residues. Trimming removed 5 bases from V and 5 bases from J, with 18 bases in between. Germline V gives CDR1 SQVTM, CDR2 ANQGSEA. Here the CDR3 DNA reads TGCAGCGTTACTGGACTCCGACGTGATTATGGCTACACCTTC. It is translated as CSVTGLRRDYGYTF.

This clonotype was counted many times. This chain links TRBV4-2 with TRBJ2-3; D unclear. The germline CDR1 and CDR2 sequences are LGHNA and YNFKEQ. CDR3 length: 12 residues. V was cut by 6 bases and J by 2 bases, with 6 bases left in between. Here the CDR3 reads CASRADTDTQYF. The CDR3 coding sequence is TGTGCCAGCAGGGCAGACACAGATACGCAGTATTTT.